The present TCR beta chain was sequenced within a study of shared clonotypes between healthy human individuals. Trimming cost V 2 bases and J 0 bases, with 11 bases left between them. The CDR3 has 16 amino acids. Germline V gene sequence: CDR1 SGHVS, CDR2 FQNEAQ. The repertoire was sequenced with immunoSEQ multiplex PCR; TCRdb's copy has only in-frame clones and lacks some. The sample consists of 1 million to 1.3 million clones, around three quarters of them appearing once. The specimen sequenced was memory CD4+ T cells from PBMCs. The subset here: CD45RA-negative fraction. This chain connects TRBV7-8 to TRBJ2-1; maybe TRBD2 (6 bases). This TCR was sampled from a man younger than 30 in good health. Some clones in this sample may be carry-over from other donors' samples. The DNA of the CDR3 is TGTGCCAGCAGCTTATGGGACGGGAGCTCCTACAATGAGCAGTTCTTC. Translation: CASSLWDGSSYNEQFF.